Here is one T cell receptor (beta chain) with its context. Relative to the germline gene, one junction end is altered; a read error may explain this. Every immunoSEQ plate was one replicate of a subset's evenly spread DNA. Profiling relied on immunoSEQ multiplex PCR, and the TCRdb table lists in-frame clones only, not all of them. This sample has roughly 700,000 clones; under 80% occur once, and the top ten carry more than 1.5%. The data were taken from a study of shared clonotypes between healthy human individuals. Study background: Researchers assigned three CD4 naive, three CD4 memory, two CD8 naive and one CD8 memory plate to each donor.

This CDR3 spans 14 amino acids. The germline gives CDR1 SEHNR, CDR2 FQNEAQ (reference sequence). Sequencing input: memory CD4+ T cells sorted from blood. Subset noted: CD45RA-negative fraction. The chain combines TRBV7-9 with TRBJ2-1, with 10 bases fitting TRBD2. The sequence was collected from a woman in her thirties in good health. The CDR3 DNA reads as TGTGCCAGCAGTTGGACTAGCGGCTACAATGGGCAGTTCTTC. Residues: CASSWTSGYNGQFF.